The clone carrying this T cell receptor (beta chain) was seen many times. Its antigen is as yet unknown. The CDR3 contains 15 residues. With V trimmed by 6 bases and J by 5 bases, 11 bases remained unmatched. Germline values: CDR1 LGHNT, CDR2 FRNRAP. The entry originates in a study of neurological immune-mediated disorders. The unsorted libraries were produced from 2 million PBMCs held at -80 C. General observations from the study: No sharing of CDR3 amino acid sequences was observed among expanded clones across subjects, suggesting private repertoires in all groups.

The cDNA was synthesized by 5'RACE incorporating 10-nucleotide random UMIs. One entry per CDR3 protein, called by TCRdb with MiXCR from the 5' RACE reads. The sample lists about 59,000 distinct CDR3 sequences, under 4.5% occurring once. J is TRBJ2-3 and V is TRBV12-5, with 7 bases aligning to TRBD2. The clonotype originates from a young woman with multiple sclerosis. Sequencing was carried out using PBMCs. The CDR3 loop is CASGHPSGEGDTQYF. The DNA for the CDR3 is TGTGCTAGTGGCCACCCCAGCGGGGAGGGAGATACGCAGTATTTT. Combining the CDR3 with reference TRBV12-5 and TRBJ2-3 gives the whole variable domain DARVTQTPRHKVTEMGQEVTMRCQPILGHNTVFWYRQTMMQGLELLAYFRNRAPLDDSGMPKDRFSAEMPDATLATLKIQPSEPRDSAVYFCASGHPSGEGDTQYFGPGTRLTVL.